The rows below give T cell receptor beta chains drawn from one sample of a study of T cells in Graves' hyperthyroidism and ophthalmopathy. TCRdb re-analysed the multiplex PCR reads in MiXCR, keeping a single row per CDR3 protein. This sample has hundreds of thousands of distinct CDR3 sequences, with under 20% found just once. Source material: blood. The origin of the receptors is a woman in her twenties or thirties with Graves' hyperthyroidism. Both conserved end residues are part of each CDR3. The D gene is left open where the match is weak. Clone sizes are given selectively: once, few, many, or a class where the clone is expanded.

v_call	d_call	clone_size	j_call	cdr3_aa	cdr3_nt
TRBV6-1	NA	NA	TRBJ1-1	CASSQTLEAFF	TGTGCCAGCAGTCAGACTCTTGAAGCTTTCTTT
TRBV7-9	TRBD2	many	TRBJ2-3	CASTTGTSGSTDTQYF	TGTGCCAGCACAACTGGGACTAGCGGGAGCACAGATACGCAGTATTTT
TRBV18	NA	many	TRBJ1-1	CASSPGVGTEAFF	TGTGCCAGCTCACCAGGAGTAGGGACTGAAGCTTTCTTT
TRBV3-1	NA	NA	TRBJ2-2	CASSQEVAREGLGTPGSCFF	NA
TRBV10-3	NA	many	TRBJ2-4	CAAAGEVDIQYF	TGTGCCGCCGCAGGGGAGGTGGACATTCAGTACTTC
TRBV6-2/TRBV6-3	TRBD2	many	TRBJ2-7	CASSGLAGVSEQYF	TGTGCCAGCAGTGGACTAGCGGGAGTCTCCGAGCAGTACTTC
TRBV29-1	NA	few	TRBJ1-5	CSVEESGFGNQPQHF	TGCAGCGTTGAAGAGTCCGGGTTCGGGAATCAGCCCCAGCATTTT
TRBV7-2	TRBD2	many	TRBJ2-1	CASSSSGNEQFF	TGTGCCAGCAGCTCTAGCGGGAATGAGCAGTTCTTC
TRBV11-2	TRBD1	many	TRBJ2-2	CASSLARDRDGGELFF	TGTGCCAGCAGCTTAGCCCGGGACAGGGATGGCGGGGAGCTGTTTTTT
TRBV7-8	NA	many	TRBJ2-5	CASVGAAETQYF	TGTGCCAGCGTCGGGGCTGCGGAGACCCAGTACTTC
TRBV9	TRBD2	NA	TRBJ2-7	CASSVRDYPFDEQYF	TGTGCCAGCAGCGTACGGGACTACCCCTTCGACGAGCAGTACTTC
TRBV30	TRBD1	NA	TRBJ1-1	CAWRQGLTNTEAFF	TGTGCCTGGAGACAGGGGTTGACGAACACTGAAGCTTTCTTT
TRBV9	NA	few	TRBJ2-4	CASSVDSGGNIQYF	TGTGCCAGCAGCGTAGACTCAGGGGGGAACATTCAGTACTTC
TRBV7-3	NA	many	TRBJ1-1	CASSPRAGQPNTEAFF	TGTGCCAGCAGCCCGCGAGCCGGACAGCCGAACACTGAAGCTTTCTTT
TRBV5-1	NA	NA	TRBJ2-7	CASSLTGTPNEQYF	TGCGCCAGCAGCTTGACCGGGACGCCCAATGAGCAGTACTTC
TRBV28	TRBD1	many	TRBJ2-7	CASTQLPGQGGEQYF	TGTGCCAGCACTCAGCTTCCGGGACAGGGGGGCGAGCAGTACTTC
TRBV4-1	NA	few	TRBJ2-7	CASSQGRGLVGEQYF	TGCGCCAGCAGCCAAGGTCGGGGGCTGGTGGGAGAGCAGTACTTC
TRBV5-1	NA	few	TRBJ2-3	CASGLQRHTQYF	TGCGCCAGCGGTCTCCAGCGTCATACGCAGTATTTT
TRBV7-2	NA	many	TRBJ2-7	CASSLVSGGGSYEQYF	TGTGCCAGCAGCTTAGTATCTGGGGGCGGTTCGTACGAGCAGTACTTC
TRBV29-1	NA	many	TRBJ1-2	CSVEAGRYGYTF	TGCAGCGTTGAAGCAGGGAGGTATGGCTACACCTTC
TRBV7-9	TRBD2	NA	TRBJ2-1	CASSAGTSDYNEQFF	TGTGCCAGCAGTGCGGGGACTAGCGACTACAATGAGCAGTTCTTC
TRBV27	TRBD1	few	TRBJ2-5	CASSSQGEGETQYF	TGTGCCAGCAGTTCCCAGGGGGAAGGTGAGACCCAGTACTTC
TRBV6-5	NA	many	TRBJ2-7	CASSFLPPSGLNYEQYF	TGTGCCAGCAGTTTCTTACCTCCTTCGGGACTCAACTACGAGCAGTACTTC
TRBV5-1	TRBD2	NA	TRBJ2-3	CASSFSGGTSTDTQYF	TGCGCCAGCAGCTTTAGCGGGGGAACTAGCACAGATACGCAGTATTTT
TRBV20-1	TRBD2	few	TRBJ2-1	CSAIRLAGDSSYNEQFF	TGCAGTGCTATCCGACTAGCGGGAGACAGCTCCTACAATGAGCAGTTCTTC
TRBV9	NA	few	TRBJ2-1	CASSVVVEAYEQFF	TGTGCCAGCAGCGTAGTGGTGGAGGCCTATGAGCAGTTCTTC